This TCR beta chain originates from a study of shared clonotypes between healthy human individuals. Study observations and caveats: What rarefaction showed was incomplete sorted-subset sequencing despite large depth.

Donors comprised only Caucasian adults living in Nashville, Tennessee. Germline V gene lookup returns CDR1 SGHRS and CDR2 YFSETQ. The CDR3 length is 16 residues. V dropped 0 bases and J dropped 6; count of bases not matched to a gene: 4. As to this clone: Antigen unknown.

This table comes from immunoSEQ multiplex PCR, and its TCRdb copy is limited to in-frame clones, with some not included. The repertoire holds about 2.4 million clones, with over 85% as singletons. The receptor's source is a man between 18 and 29 years old in good health. Some clones in this sample may be carry-over from other donors' samples. Sample: naive CD4+ T cells from PBMCs. This sample's subset: CD45RA+ positively selected. This chain joins TRBV5-1 and TRBJ2-1; TRBD2 matches 12 bases. CDR3: CASSLGLAGDANEQFF. The CDR3 nucleotides are TGCGCCAGCAGCTTGGGACTAGCGGGAGATGCCAATGAGCAGTTCTTC.